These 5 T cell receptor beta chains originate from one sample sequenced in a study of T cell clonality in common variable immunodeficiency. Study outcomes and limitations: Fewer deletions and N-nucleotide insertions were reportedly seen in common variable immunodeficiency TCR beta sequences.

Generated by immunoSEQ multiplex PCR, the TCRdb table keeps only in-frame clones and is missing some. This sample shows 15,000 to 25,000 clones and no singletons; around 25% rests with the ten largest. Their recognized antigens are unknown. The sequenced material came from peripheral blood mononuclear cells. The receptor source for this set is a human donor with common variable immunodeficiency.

The CDR3 sequence: CASTSDKYEQYF. The sequenced part of the CDR3 DNA is TGTGCCAGCACATCCGACAAATACGAG. This chain uses TRBV6-2 or TRBV6-3 with TRBJ2-7, with D unclear. The sequenced fragment ends 3 residues before the CDR3 boundary, so the rest is inferred from the germline J gene. This CDR3 comprises 12 residues. CDR1 is MNHEY and CDR2 is SVGEGT in the germline V gene. Trimming cost V 7 bases and J 4 bases, with 11 bases left between them.

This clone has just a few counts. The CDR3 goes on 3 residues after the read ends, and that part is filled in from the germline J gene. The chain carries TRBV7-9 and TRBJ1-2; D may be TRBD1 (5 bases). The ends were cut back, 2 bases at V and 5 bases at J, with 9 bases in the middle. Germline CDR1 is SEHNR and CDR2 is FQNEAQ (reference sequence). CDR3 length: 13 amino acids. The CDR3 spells CASSLQGLYGYTF. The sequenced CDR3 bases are TGTGCCAGCAGCTTACAGGGATTATATGGC.

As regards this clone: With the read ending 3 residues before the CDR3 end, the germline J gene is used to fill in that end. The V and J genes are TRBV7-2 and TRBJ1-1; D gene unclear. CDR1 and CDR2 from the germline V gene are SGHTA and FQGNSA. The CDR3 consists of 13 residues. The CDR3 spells CASSPAGRVEAFF. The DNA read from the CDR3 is TGTGCCAGCAGCCCGGCGGGTAGAGTCGAA.

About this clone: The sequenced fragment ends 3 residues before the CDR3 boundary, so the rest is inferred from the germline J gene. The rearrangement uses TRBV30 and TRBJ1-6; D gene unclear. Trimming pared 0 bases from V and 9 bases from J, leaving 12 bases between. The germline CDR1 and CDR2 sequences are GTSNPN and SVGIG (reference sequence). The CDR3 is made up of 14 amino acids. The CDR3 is CAWSVGQAFSPLHF. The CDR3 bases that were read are TGTGCCTGGAGTGTTGGCCAGGCGTTTTCACCC.

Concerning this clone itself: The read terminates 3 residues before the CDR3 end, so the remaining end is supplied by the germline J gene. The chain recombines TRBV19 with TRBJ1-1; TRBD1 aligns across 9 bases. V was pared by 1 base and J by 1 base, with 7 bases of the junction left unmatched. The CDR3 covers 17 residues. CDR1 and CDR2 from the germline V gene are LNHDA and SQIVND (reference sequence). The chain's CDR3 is CASSIVTGTGWNTEAFF. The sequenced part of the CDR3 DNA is TGTGCCAGTAGTATAGTAACCGGGACAGGGTGGAACACTGAA.